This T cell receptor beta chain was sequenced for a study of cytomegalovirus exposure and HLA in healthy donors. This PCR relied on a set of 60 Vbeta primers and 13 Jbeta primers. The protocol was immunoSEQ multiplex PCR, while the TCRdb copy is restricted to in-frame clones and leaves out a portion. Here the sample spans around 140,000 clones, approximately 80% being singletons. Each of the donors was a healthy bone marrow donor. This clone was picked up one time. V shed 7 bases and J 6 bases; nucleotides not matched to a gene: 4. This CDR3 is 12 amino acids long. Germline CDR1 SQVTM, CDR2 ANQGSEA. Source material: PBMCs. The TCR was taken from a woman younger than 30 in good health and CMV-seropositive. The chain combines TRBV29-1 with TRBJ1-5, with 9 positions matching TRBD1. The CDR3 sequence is CSARTGAQPQHF. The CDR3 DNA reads TGCAGCGCTCGGACAGGGGCTCAGCCCCAGCATTTT.